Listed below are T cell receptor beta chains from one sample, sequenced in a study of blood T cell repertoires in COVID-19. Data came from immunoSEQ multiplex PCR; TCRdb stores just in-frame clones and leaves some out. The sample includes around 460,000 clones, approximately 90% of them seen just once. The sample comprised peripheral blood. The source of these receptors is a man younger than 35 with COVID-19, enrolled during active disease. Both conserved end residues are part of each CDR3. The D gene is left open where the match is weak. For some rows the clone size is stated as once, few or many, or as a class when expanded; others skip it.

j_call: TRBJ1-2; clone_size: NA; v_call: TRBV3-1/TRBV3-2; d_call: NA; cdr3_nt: TGTGCCAGCAGCCTGAGAGGTGGCTATGGCTACACCTTC; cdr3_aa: CASSLRGGYGYTF
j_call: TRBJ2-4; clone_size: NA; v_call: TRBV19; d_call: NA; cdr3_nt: TGTGCCAGTAGTTGGGACTTGGAAGTCCAAAACATTCAGTACTTC; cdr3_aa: CASSWDLEVQNIQYF
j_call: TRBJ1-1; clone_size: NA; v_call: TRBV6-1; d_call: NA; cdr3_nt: TGTGCCAGCAGTGGCGGGCGCCGGGACTGGGCGGTGAACACTGAAGCTTTCTTT; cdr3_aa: CASSGGRRDWAVNTEAFF
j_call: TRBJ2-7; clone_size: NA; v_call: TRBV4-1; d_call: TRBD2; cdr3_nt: TGCGCCAGCAGCCAATGGCCCCGTAGCGGGGGGGAATACGAGCAGTACTTC; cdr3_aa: CASSQWPRSGGEYEQYF
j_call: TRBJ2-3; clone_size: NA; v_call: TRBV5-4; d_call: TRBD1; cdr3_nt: TGTGCCAGCAGCTACTGGACAGGGGGAGTCACAGATACGCAGTATTTT; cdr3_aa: CASSYWTGGVTDTQYF
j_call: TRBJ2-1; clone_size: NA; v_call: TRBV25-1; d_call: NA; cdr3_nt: TGTGCCAGCAGTACTCCGGGACTTTCCTACAATGAGCAGTTCTTC; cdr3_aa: CASSTPGLSYNEQFF
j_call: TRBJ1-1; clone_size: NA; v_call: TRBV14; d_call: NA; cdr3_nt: TGTGCCAGCAGCCAACTAGGGGTTGCTGAAGCTTTCTTT; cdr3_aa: CASSQLGVAEAFF
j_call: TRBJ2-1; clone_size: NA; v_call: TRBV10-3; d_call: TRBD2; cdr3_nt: TGTGCCATCAGATTTGGGCGGGAGGGGGATGAGCAGTTCTTC; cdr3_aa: CAIRFGREGDEQFF
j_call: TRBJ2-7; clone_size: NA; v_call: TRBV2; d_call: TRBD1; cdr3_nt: TGTGCCAGCAGTAGGGACAGGGTCTACGAGCAGTACTTC; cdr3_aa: CASSRDRVYEQYF
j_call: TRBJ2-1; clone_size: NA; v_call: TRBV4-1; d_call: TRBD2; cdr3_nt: TGCGCCAGCAGCCCCGCATCGGGACTAGCGGGGGACATAAGGGGTTACAATGAGCAGTTCTTC; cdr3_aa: CASSPASGLAGDIRGYNEQFF
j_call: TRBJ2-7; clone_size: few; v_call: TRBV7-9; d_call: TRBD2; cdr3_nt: TGTGCCAGCAGCACGGGGGGGGACCCCTCCTACGAGCAGTACTTC; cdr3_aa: CASSTGGDPSYEQYF
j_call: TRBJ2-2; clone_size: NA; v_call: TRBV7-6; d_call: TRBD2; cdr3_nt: TGTGCCAGCAGCGCCTTGAGCGGGGAAAGATCCGGGGAGCTGTTTTTT; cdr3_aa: CASSALSGERSGELFF
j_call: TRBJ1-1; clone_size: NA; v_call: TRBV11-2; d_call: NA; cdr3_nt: TGTGCCAGCAGCCCACCGGGAGGGCGGGGCACTGAAGCTTTCTTT; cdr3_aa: CASSPPGGRGTEAFF
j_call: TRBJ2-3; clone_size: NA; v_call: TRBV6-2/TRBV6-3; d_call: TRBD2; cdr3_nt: TGTGCCAGCAGTTACGCCCGACTAGCGGGGGGATCCACAGATACGCAGTATTTT; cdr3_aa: CASSYARLAGGSTDTQYF
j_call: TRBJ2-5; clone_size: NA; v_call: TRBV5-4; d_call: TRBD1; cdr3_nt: TGTGCCAGCAGCTTGAAGGGGACAGAAGAGACCCAGTACTTC; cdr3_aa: CASSLKGTEETQYF
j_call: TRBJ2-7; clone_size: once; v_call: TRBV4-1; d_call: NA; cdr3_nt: TGCGCCAGCAGCCAAGAGCCCCCCCCGGGGGTGGGCTACGAGCAGTACTTC; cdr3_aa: CASSQEPPPGVGYEQYF
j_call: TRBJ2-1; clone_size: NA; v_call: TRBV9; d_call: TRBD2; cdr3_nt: TGTGCCAGCAGCCGCGGGGGGCCATATGAGCAGTTCTTC; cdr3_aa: CASSRGGPYEQFF
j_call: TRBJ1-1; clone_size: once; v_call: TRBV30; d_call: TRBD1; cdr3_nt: TGTGCCTGGAGCTCTGACAGGGACACTGAAGCTTTCTTT; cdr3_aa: CAWSSDRDTEAFF
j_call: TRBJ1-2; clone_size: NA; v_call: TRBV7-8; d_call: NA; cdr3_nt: TGTGCCAGCAGCCCAGGACGGGAGGGTGGCTACACCTTC; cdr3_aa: CASSPGREGGYTF
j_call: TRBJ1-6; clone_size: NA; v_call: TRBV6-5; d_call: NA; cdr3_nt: TGTGCCAGCAGTTACGAGGGCTCCTATAATTCACCCCTCCACTTT; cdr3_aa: CASSYEGSYNSPLHF
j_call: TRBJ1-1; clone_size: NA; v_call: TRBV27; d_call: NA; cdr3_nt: TGTGCCAGCAGTTATGGGAGTAGGAACACTGAAGCTTTCTTT; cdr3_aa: CASSYGSRNTEAFF
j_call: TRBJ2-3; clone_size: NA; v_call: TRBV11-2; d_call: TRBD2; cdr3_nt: TGTGCCAGCAGCCCCCAGACGGCGGGGGTCACAGATACGCAGTATTTT; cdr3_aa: CASSPQTAGVTDTQYF
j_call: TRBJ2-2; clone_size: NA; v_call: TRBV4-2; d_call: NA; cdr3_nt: TGTGCCAGCAGCCAAGATACTAGGAACACCGGGGAGCTGTTTTTT; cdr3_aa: CASSQDTRNTGELFF
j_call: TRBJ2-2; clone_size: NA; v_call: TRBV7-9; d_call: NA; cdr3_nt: TGTGCCAGCGCGACAGTCAACACCGGGGAGCTGTTTTTT; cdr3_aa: CASATVNTGELFF
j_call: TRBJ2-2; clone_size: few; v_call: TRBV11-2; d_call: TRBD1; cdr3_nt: TGTGCCAGCAGCTTAAACAGGGGCCCCAACACCGGGGAGCTGTTTTTT; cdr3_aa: CASSLNRGPNTGELFF
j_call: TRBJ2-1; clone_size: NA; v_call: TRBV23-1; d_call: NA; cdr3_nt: TGCGCCACCTGGCTCGATGAGCAGTTCTTC; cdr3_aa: CATWLDEQFF
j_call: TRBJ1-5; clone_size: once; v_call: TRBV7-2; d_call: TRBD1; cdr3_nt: TGTGCCAGCAGCTTAGACGGGACAGGGGGTCAGCCCCAGCATTTT; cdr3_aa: CASSLDGTGGQPQHF
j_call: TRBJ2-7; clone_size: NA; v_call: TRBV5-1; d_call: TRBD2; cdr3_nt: TGCGCCAGCAGCTTTGGGACTAGCGGGGGTAAAGAGCAGTACTTC; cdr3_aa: CASSFGTSGGKEQYF
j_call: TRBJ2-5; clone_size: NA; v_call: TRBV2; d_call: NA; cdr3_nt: TGTGCCACCCGGAAGGGTGGAGGTGAGACCCAGTACTTC; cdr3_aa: CATRKGGGETQYF
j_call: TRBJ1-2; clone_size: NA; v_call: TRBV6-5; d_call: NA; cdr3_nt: TGTGCCAGCAGTTACCGGGGGAGAGCGGATGGCTACACCTTC; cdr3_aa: CASSYRGRADGYTF
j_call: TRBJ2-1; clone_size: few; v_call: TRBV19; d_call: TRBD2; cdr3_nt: TGTGCCAGTAGGGGACTAGTCTACAATGAGCAGTTCTTC; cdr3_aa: CASRGLVYNEQFF
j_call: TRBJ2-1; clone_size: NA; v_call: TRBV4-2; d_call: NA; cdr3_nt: TGTGCCAGCAGCCGCTTGGAGGGCCAGGACTACAATGAGCAGTTCTTC; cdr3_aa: CASSRLEGQDYNEQFF
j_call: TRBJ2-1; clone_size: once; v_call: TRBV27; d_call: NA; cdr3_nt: TGTGCCAGCAGTTTTACGAGCTCCTACAATGAGCAGTTCTTC; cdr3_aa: CASSFTSSYNEQFF
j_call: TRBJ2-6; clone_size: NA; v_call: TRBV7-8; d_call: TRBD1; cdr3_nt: TGTGCCAGCAGCTTACGGGACAGGGTCACTGGGGCCAACGTCCTGACTTTC; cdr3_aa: CASSLRDRVTGANVLTF
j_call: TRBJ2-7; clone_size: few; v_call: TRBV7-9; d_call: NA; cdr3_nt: TGTGCCAGCAGCTTAGCGTTGCGGCCCTACGAGCAGTACTTC; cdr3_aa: CASSLALRPYEQYF
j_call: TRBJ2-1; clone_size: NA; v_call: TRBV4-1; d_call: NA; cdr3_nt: TGCGCCAGCAGCCAAGATGGAGGAACCACCTTCACCAATGAGCAGTTCTTC; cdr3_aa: CASSQDGGTTFTNEQFF
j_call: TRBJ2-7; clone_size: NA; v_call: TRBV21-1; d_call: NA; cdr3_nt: TGTGCCAGCAGCAAAGGGGCAATAGACTCCTACGAGCAGTACTTC; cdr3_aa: CASSKGAIDSYEQYF
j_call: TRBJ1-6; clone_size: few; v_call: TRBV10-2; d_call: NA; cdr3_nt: TGCGCCAGCCGAGCACCGAATTCACCCCTCCACTTT; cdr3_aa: CASRAPNSPLHF
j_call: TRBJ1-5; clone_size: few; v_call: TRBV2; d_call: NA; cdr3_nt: TGTGCCAGCAGTGTGGGCCAGGGTGTAAATCAGCCCCAGCATTTT; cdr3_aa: CASSVGQGVNQPQHF
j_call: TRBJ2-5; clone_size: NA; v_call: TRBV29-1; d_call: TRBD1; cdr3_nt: TGCAGCGTTAGGGGGCTTGAGACCCAGTACTTC; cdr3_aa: CSVRGLETQYF
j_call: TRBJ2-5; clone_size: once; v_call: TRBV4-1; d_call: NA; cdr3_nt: TGCGCCAGCAGCCAAGTTCTGCGGTTGAACAATGTCCGTGGAGAGACCCAGTACTTC; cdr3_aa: CASSQVLRLNNVRGETQYF
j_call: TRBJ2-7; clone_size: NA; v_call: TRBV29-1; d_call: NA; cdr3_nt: TGCAGCGTTGGCGGGACGGCCGTGGGAGAGCAGTACTTC; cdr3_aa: CSVGGTAVGEQYF
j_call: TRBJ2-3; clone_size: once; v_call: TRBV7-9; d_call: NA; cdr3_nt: TGTGCCAGCAGCTTGCAGGGTGGAACAGATACGCAGTATTTT; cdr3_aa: CASSLQGGTDTQYF
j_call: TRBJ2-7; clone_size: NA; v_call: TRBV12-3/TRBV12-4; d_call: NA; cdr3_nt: TGTGCCAGCAGCCAGCCCCCAGGGCGTCAGTACTTC; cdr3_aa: CASSQPPGRQYF
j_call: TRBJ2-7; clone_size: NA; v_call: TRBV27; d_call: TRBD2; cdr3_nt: TGTGCCAGCAGTTTAGGACTAGCGGGATACGAGCAGTACTTC; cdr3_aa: CASSLGLAGYEQYF
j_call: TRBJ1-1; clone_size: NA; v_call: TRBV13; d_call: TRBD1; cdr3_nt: TGTGCCAGCAGCTTAACGGGCAGGGGGCCTCAAGCTTTCTTT; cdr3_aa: CASSLTGRGPQAFF
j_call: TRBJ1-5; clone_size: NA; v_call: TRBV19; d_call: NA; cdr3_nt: TGTGCCAGTAGTATTGTAGAGATCAATCAGCCCCAGCATTTT; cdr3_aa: CASSIVEINQPQHF
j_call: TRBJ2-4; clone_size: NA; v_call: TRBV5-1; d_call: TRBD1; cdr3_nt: TGCGCCAGCAGCCCGGGACAGTTCCAAGCCAAAAACATTCAGTACTTC; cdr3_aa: CASSPGQFQAKNIQYF
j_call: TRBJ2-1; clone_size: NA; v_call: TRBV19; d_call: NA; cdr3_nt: TGTGCCAGTAGTATTACAGGGAGAGGGCAGGGGTACAATGAGCAGTTCTTC; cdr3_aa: CASSITGRGQGYNEQFF
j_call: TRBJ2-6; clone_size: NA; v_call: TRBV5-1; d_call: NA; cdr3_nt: TGCGCCAGCAGCCAGTTATCTGGGGCCAACGTCCTGACTTTC; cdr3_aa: CASSQLSGANVLTF
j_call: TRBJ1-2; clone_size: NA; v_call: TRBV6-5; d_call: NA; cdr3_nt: TGTGCCAGCAGGGGCAGCTCTTTCGCCTACACCTTC; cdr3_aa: CASRGSSFAYTF
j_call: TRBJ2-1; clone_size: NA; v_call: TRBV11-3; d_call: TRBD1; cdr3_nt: TGTGCCAGCAGCCGGACAGGGGGGCGGGTTGAGCAGTTCTTC; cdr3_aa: CASSRTGGRVEQFF